The 27 T cell receptor beta chains in this list originate from one sample, sequenced in a study of T cells in Graves' hyperthyroidism and ophthalmopathy. The source material, RNA transcripts, was used to amplify TCR beta CDR3 regions. HTBI primers were used for first-round RT-PCR of the TCR CDR3. TCRdb analysed the multiplex PCR reads with MiXCR anew, one entry per CDR3 protein. The table has hundreds of thousands of distinct CDR3 sequences, more than 12% seen once; the top ten hold roughly an eighth. Specimen: blood. Source of these receptors: a woman aged 45-65 years with Graves' ophthalmopathy.

This clonotype was counted at least ten times. This CDR3 is CSARPRQTNTGELFF. Written as DNA, the CDR3 is TGCAGTGCTAGGCCACGGCAGACGAACACCGGGGAGCTGTTTTTT. The chain combines TRBV20-1 with TRBJ2-2; D not certain. The V end lost 3 bases, the J end lost 0 bases, and 11 bases lay between the germline ends. The CDR3 is made up of 15 amino acids. The germline V gene has CDR1 DFQATT and CDR2 SNEGSKA (reference sequence).

This clonotype was counted ten times or more. The gene calls are TRBV28 and TRBJ2-3; D not certain. The V end lost 2 bases, the J end lost 0 bases, and 9 bases lay between the germline ends. The CDR3 is made up of 15 amino acids. CDR1 is MDHEN and CDR2 is SYDVKM in the germline V gene. In DNA form, the CDR3 reads TGTGCCAGCAGTTTAAACACCGCCAGCACAGATACGCAGTATTTT. Encoded protein: CASSLNTASTDTQYF.

V is TRBV7-8 and J is TRBJ2-7, with 10 positions matching TRBD2. CDR1 is SGHVS and CDR2 is FQNEAQ in the germline V gene. This CDR3 region has 17 residues. V was clipped by 3 bases and J by 5 bases; unmatched bases: 13. CDR3: CASSFRVLAGVTHEQYF. In DNA form, the CDR3 reads TGTGCCAGCAGCTTTCGGGTGCTAGCGGGAGTCACCCACGAGCAGTACTTC.

This clonotype was seen a few times. The V and J genes are TRBV27 and TRBJ2-7; D possibly corresponds to TRBD1 (5 bases). The germline CDR1 and CDR2 sequences are MNHEY and SMNVEV (reference sequence). V shed 2 bases and J shed 4 bases, with 15 bases lying between them. The CDR3 has 15 amino acids. The CDR3: CASSLNPDKGYEQYF. The CDR3 nucleotides are TGTGCCAGCAGTTTAAACCCCGACAAGGGGTACGAGCAGTACTTC.

Of note for this clonotype: Being one base from a much bigger clone, this may be a read error. This chain joins TRBV6-2 or TRBV6-3 and TRBJ1-1, with D perhaps TRBD1 (5 bases). The CDR3 spans 15 residues. Germline CDR1 is MNHEY and CDR2 is SVGEGT. The CDR3 reads CASSYHQGGNTEALF. The CDR3, as DNA: TGTGCCAGCAGTTACCACCAGGGAGGGAACACTGAAGCTCTCTTT.

This clonotype was seen many times. The CDR3 reads CAISVRLGGASYEQYF. The DNA of the CDR3 is TGTGCCATCAGTGTACGTTTAGGGGGGGCCTCCTACGAGCAGTACTTC. V gene TRBV10-3 combines with J gene TRBJ2-7; D is perhaps TRBD2 (7 bases). Looked up from germline, CDR1 is ENHRY and CDR2 is SYGVKD. This CDR3 region has 16 residues. Trimming stripped 4 bases from V and 0 bases from J, with 16 bases between.

This clonotype was counted only a few times. This rearrangement joins TRBV3-1 to TRBJ1-2; 12 bases align to TRBD1. The J segment lost 7 bases and the V segment lost 3 bases, leaving 3 bases of the junction unmatched. CDR1 and CDR2 from the germline V gene are LGHDT and YNNKEL (reference sequence). This CDR3 is 14 amino acids long. CDR3 sequence: CASSQEGQGAGYTF. DNA for the CDR3: TGTGCCAGCAGCCAGGAGGGACAGGGGGCTGGCTACACCTTC.

Comments on this clonotype: A much bigger clone sits one base away, suggesting this may be a read error. The chain carries TRBV29-1 and TRBJ2-3; D is tentatively TRBD1 or TRBD2 (6 bases each). V dropped 6 bases and J dropped 9 bases, with 13 bases sitting between them. Per the germline V gene, CDR1 is SQVTM and CDR2 is ANQGSEA. CDR3 size: 11 residues. CDR3 region: CSVRLGGTQYF. For the CDR3, the DNA is TGCAGCGTAAGACTAGGGGGAACGCAGTATTTT.

This clonotype was recorded a few times. V gene TRBV28 combines with J gene TRBJ2-3; 12 nucleotides line up with TRBD2. V shed 6 bases, J shed 5 bases, and the junction held 6 bases outside the gene matches. CDR3 size: 15 residues. Germline assignment: CDR1 MDHEN and CDR2 SYDVKM. In nucleotides, the CDR3 is TGTGCCAGCAGCTTTGGACTAGCGGGAAGAGATACGCAGTATTTT. Amino acids: CASSFGLAGRDTQYF.

On this clonotype: Since a much larger clone is just one base distant, this may be a read error. J is TRBJ2-1 and V is TRBV13, with D possibly matching TRBD1 (6 bases). The germline gives CDR1 PRHDT, CDR2 FYEKMQ (reference sequence). CDR3 length: 13 amino acids. Here the CDR3 reads CASTNERDNEQLF. CDR3 sequence (DNA): TGTGCCAGCACCAACGAAAGGGACAATGAGCAGCTCTTC.

J is TRBJ2-2 and V is TRBV20-1; perhaps TRBD2 as D (6 bases). The CDR3 has 15 amino acids. Trimming took 1 base from V and 3 from J, leaving 12 bases between them. CDR1 DFQATT and CDR2 SNEGSKA come from the germline V gene (reference sequence). This CDR3 is CSARGPAGYTGELFF. CDR3 DNA: TGCAGTGCTAGAGGCCCAGCGGGCTACACCGGGGAGCTGTTTTTT.

The sample holds a few counts of this clonotype. V usage is TRBV6-1 and J usage is TRBJ1-3, with no clear D. Trimming cost V 7 bases and J 0 bases, with 1 base left between them. Germline V gene lookup returns CDR1 MNHNS and CDR2 SASEGT. This CDR3 has 11 amino acids. The CDR3 DNA reads TGTGCCAGCACCTCTGGAAACACCATATATTTT. Its translation: CASTSGNTIYF.

This clonotype appeared a few times. This chain joins TRBV10-3 and TRBJ1-1; D is undetermined. Trimming removed 1 base at V and 11 bases at J, with 11 bases between. This CDR3 comprises 12 residues. Germline V CDR1 and CDR2: ENHRY, SYGVKD. The CDR3 region is CAISELGVNAFF. For the CDR3, the DNA is TGTGCCATCAGTGAGTTGGGAGTGAACGCTTTCTTT.

This clonotype occurred many times. This chain joins TRBV6-2 or TRBV6-3 and TRBJ2-1; 11 bases line up with TRBD2. The CDR3 has 16 residues. Trimming removed 1 base from V and 5 bases from J; junction bases left unmatched: 4. From germline, CDR1 is MNHEY and CDR2 SVGEGT. DNA of the CDR3: TGTGCCAGCAGTTACTTAGCGGGAGGGCCTCACAATGAGCAGTTCTTC. Translating gives CASSYLAGGPHNEQFF.

The rearrangement joins TRBV29-1 to TRBJ2-4; 11 bases agree with TRBD1. V gave up 7 bases and J gave up 8 bases; unmatched junction bases: 13. CDR3 size: 15 residues. The germline V gene has CDR1 SQVTM and CDR2 ANQGSEA. The CDR3 DNA reads as TGCAGCGCCACGGGACAGGGGGGAAACAGTGACATTCAGTACTTC. Encoded protein: CSATGQGGNSDIQYF. The entire variable domain, with the rest obtained from reference TRBV29-1 and TRBJ2-4, is as follows: SAVISQKPSRDICQRGTSLTIQCQVDSQVTMMFWYRQQPGQSLTLIATANQGSEATYESGFVIDKFPISRPNLTFSTLTVSNMSPEDSSIYLCSATGQGGNSDIQYFGAGTRLSVL.

The genes are TRBV30 and TRBJ2-2, with D possibly TRBD1 on 6 matching bases. The germline CDR1 and CDR2 sequences are GTSNPN and SVGIG (reference sequence). This CDR3 comprises 14 residues. Trimming shortened V by 3 bases and J by 6 bases, and 14 bases separated the two germline ends. CDR3 sequence (DNA): TGTGCCTGGAGGGGACACGGGAAATCCGGGGAGCTGTTTTTT. Protein: CAWRGHGKSGELFF.

This clonotype appeared many times. The rearrangement uses TRBV12-3 or TRBV12-4 and TRBJ1-1; no clear D. CDR3 length equals 15 residues. V was cut by 1 base and J by 5 bases, with 14 bases left in between. The CDR3 nucleotides are TGTGCCAGCAGTTTAGACCGTCTCCAAAATACTGAAGCTTTCTTT. Residues: CASSLDRLQNTEAFF.

This clonotype was found many times. V is TRBV28 and J is TRBJ2-7; tentative D call: TRBD2 (5 bases). The CDR3 spans 14 residues. Germline V gene lookup returns CDR1 MDHEN and CDR2 SYDVKM. The germline V and J ends were trimmed by 3 bases and 7 bases, with 16 bases remaining between them. CDR3: CASSFWAPSGEQYF. In DNA form, the CDR3 reads TGTGCCAGCAGTTTCTGGGCCCCCTCGGGGGAGCAGTACTTC.

The chain joins TRBV28 to TRBJ1-4, with D perhaps TRBD1 (6 bases). The length of the CDR3 is 13 residues. The ends were cut back, 8 bases at V and 8 bases at J, with 15 bases in the middle. Germline V gives CDR1 MDHEN, CDR2 SYDVKM. CDR3 protein: CASQDRVKEKLFF. CDR3 DNA sequence: TGTGCCAGCCAGGACAGAGTAAAAGAAAAACTGTTTTTT.

This clonotype has ten or more counts. V usage is TRBV20-1 and J usage is TRBJ2-1, with TRBD1 identical over 11 bases. The CDR3 length is 16 residues. V gave up 0 bases and J gave up 4 bases; unmatched junction bases: 5. Looked up from germline, CDR1 is DFQATT and CDR2 is SNEGSKA (reference sequence). The CDR3: CSARDVGTGGYNEQFF. The CDR3 region has the DNA TGCAGTGCTAGAGATGTCGGGACAGGGGGATACAATGAGCAGTTCTTC.

In nucleotides, the CDR3 is TGTGCCAGCAGCCAAGATTTCACAGGGAACACTGAAGCTTTCTTT. Residues: CASSQDFTGNTEAFF. The chain joins TRBV4-2 to TRBJ1-1, with a possible D match to TRBD1 (5 bases). The V gene's germline CDR1 is LGHNA and CDR2 YNFKEQ. V lost 0 bases and J 1 base, leaving 9 bases between the germline ends. The CDR3 extends over 15 amino acids.

Many counts were recorded for this clonotype. The gene calls are TRBV10-3 and TRBJ2-7, with 7 bases identical to TRBD1. Germline CDR1 is ENHRY and CDR2 is SYGVKD. With V trimmed by 4 bases and J by 3 bases, 3 bases remained unmatched. The CDR3 has 13 amino acids. CDR3 residues: CAISGDSHYEQYF. CDR3 in DNA: TGTGCCATCAGTGGGGACAGCCACTACGAGCAGTACTTC.

This clonotype was detected a few times. The gene calls are TRBV6-5 and TRBJ1-1, with TRBD1 matching over 10 bases. The germline CDR1 and CDR2 sequences are MNHEY and SVGAGI. The CDR3 covers 16 residues. Trimming at V came to 2 bases and at J to 1 base, leaving 4 bases not matched to a gene. The CDR3 sequence is CASSYLDRGANTEAFF. For the CDR3, the DNA is TGTGCCAGCAGTTACCTGGACAGGGGGGCGAACACTGAAGCTTTCTTT.

This clonotype was seen ten or more times. The CDR3 nucleotides are TGTGCCAGCAGTTCCGCCCTGGGGGATACGCAGTATTTT. It encodes CASSSALGDTQYF. V gene TRBV28 combines with J gene TRBJ2-3; D unresolved. This CDR3 is built from 13 residues. Germline V gives CDR1 MDHEN, CDR2 SYDVKM. V shed 4 bases and J shed 6 bases, with 11 bases lying between them.

There are a few counts of this clonotype. The V gene is TRBV7-2, the J gene TRBJ2-3, with TRBD2 matching 11 bases. Germline CDR1 SGHTA, CDR2 FQGNSA. The length of the CDR3 is 17 residues. J lost 3 bases, V lost 2 bases, and 7 bases had no gene match. Here the CDR3 reads CASSLPIAGGSTDTQYF. The CDR3 DNA sequence: TGTGCCAGCAGCTTACCAATAGCGGGAGGGAGTACAGATACGCAGTATTTT.

This clonotype was observed a few times. The V call is TRBV7-9, the J call TRBJ1-2, with a tentative D call TRBD1 (5 bases). V lost 1 base, J lost 5 bases, and 8 bases lay in between. Germline loops: CDR1 SEHNR, CDR2 FQNEAQ (reference sequence). The CDR3 is 13 amino acids. The CDR3 spells CASSLDRTYGYTF. The CDR3 DNA follows: TGTGCCAGCAGCTTAGACAGGACGTATGGCTACACCTTC. The full variable domain, completed using reference TRBV7-9 and TRBJ1-2, is DTGVSQNPRHKITKRGQNVTFRCDPISEHNRLYWYRQTLGQGPEFLTYFQNEAQLEKSRLLSDRFSAERPKGSFSTLEIQRTEQGDSAMYLCASSLDRTYGYTFGSGTRLTVV.

In this sample, this clonotype turned up many times. The J gene is TRBJ2-1, the V gene TRBV6-6; D is perhaps TRBD1 (5 bases). CDR1 MNHNY and CDR2 SVGAGI come from the germline V gene (reference sequence). Trimming removed 2 bases at V and 5 bases at J, with 13 bases between. CDR3 length: 15 residues. This CDR3 reads CASSYNGARNNEQFF. In nucleotides, the CDR3 is TGTGCCAGCAGTTACAATGGGGCGCGCAACAATGAGCAGTTCTTC.